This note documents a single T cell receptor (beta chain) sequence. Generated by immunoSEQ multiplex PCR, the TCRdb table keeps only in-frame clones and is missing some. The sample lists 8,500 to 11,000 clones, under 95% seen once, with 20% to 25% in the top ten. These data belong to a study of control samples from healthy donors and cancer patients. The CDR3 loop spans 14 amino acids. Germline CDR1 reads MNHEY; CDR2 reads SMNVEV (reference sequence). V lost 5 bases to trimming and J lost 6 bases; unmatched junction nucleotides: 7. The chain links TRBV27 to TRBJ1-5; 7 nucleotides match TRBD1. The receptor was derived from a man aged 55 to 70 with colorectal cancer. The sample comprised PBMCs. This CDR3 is CASSLQGRGQPQHF. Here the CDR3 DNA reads TGTGCCAGCAGTCTACAGGGGAGGGGTCAGCCCCAGCATTTT.